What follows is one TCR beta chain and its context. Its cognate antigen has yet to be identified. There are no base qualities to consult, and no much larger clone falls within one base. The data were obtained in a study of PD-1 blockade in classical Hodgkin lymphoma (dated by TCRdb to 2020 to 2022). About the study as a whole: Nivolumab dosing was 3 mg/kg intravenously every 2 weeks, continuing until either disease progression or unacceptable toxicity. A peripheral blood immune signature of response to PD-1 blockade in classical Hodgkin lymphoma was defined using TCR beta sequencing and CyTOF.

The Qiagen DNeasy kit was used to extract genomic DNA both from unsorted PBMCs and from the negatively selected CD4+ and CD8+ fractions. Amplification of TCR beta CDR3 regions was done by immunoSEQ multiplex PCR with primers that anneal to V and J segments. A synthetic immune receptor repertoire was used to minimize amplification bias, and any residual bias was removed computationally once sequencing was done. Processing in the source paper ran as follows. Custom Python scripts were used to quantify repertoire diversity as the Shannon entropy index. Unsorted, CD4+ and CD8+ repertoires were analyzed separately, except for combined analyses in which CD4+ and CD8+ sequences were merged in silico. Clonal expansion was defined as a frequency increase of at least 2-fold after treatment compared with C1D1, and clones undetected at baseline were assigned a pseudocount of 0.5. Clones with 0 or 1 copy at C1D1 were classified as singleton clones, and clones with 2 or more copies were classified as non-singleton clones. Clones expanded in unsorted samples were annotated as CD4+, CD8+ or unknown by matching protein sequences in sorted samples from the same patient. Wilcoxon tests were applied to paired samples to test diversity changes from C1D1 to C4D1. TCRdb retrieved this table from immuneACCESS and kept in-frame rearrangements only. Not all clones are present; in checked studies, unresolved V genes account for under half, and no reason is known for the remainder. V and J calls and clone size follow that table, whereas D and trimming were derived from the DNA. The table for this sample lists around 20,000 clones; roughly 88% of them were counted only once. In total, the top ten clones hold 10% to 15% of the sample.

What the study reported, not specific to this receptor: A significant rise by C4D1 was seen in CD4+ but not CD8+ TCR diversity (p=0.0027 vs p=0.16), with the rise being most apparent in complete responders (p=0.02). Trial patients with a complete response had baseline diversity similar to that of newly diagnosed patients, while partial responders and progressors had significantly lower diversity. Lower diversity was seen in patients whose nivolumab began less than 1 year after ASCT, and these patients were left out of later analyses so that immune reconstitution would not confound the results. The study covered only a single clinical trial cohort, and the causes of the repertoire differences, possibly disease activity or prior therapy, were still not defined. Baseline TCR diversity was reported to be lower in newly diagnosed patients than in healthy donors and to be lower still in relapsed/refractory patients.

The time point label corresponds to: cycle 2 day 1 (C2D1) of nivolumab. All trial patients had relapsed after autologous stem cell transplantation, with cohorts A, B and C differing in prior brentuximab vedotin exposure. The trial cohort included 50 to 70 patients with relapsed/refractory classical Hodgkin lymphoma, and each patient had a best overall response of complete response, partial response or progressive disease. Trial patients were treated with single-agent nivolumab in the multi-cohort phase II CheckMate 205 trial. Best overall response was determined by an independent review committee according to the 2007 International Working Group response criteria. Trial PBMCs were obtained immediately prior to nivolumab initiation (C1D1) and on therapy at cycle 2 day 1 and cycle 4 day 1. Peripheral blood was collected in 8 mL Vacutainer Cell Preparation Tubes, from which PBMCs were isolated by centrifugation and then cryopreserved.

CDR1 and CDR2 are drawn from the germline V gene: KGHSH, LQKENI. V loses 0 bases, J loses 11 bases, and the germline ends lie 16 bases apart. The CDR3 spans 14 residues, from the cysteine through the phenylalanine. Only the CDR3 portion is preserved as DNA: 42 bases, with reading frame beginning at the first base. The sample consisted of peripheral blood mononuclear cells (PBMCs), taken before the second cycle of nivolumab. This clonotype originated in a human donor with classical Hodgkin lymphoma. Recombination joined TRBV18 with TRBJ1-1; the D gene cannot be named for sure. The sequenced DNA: TGTGCCAGCTCACCACCGGGTGGTGAGTTGTGGGCTTTCTTT. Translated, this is CASSPPGGELWAFF.